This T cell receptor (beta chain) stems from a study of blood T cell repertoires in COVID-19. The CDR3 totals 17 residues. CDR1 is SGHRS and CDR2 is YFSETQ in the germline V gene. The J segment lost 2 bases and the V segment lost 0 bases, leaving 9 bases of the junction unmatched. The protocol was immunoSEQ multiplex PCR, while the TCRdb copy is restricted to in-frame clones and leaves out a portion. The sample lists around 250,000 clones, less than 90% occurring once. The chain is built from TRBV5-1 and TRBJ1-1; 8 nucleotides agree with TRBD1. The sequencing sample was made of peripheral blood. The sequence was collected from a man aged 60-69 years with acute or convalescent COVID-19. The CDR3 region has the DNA TGCGCCAGCAGCTTGGCTCGCCAGGGGGCCGTCAACACTGAAGCTTTCTTT. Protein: CASSLARQGAVNTEAFF.